The 11 T cell receptor beta chains below were found in one sample sequenced in a study of T cell responses to AZD1222 COVID-19 vaccine. Clones were read by immunoSEQ multiplex PCR, and TCRdb kept only the in-frame ones, dropping some. The sample holds around 130,000 clones, roughly 90% seen once. Here the sequenced sample was peripheral blood, taken 28 days after the second AZD1222 dose. Source of these receptors: an adult who received the AZD1222 COVID-19 vaccine.

The chain uses TRBV11-3 and TRBJ2-7, with D tentatively TRBD2 (6 bases). From germline, CDR1 is SGHNT and CDR2 YENEEA. Trimming stripped 5 bases from V and 1 base from J, with 12 bases between. This CDR3 is built from 14 residues. DNA for the CDR3: TGTGCCAGCAGCCTGCGGGACGGATCCTACGAGCAGTACTTC. Translation: CASSLRDGSYEQYF.

V is TRBV6-5 and J is TRBJ1-1; no clear D gene. The CDR3 is made up of 14 amino acids. V lost 3 bases to trimming and J lost 0 bases, with 8 bases between them. Germline V CDR1 and CDR2: MNHEY, SVGAGI. The CDR3 reads CASSYSSMNTEAFF. DNA of the CDR3: TGTGCCAGCAGTTATTCCTCAATGAACACTGAAGCTTTCTTT.

The chain joins TRBV24-1 to TRBJ2-2, with TRBD2 identical over 10 bases. Germline values: CDR1 KGHDR, CDR2 SFDVKD. The CDR3 loop spans 17 amino acids. The V gene end was trimmed by 3 bases and the J gene end by 2 bases; junction bases not matched to a gene: 5. CDR3 sequence: CATSDRTSGYNTGELFF. The DNA of the CDR3 is TGTGCCACCAGTGATAGGACTAGCGGATATAACACCGGGGAGCTGTTTTTT.

This chain uses TRBV30 with TRBJ2-3; no clear D. The CDR3 sequence is 14 residues long. Per germline, CDR1 GTSNPN and CDR2 SVGIG (reference sequence). V dropped 7 bases and J dropped 0 bases, with 14 bases sitting between them. CDR3 protein: CAFTSGLSTDTQYF. As DNA, the CDR3 is TGTGCCTTCACTTCTGGCCTCAGCACAGATACGCAGTATTTT.

This chain uses TRBV19 with TRBJ1-2, with D tentatively TRBD1 (6 bases). CDR1 is LNHDA and CDR2 is SQIVND in the germline V gene (reference sequence). The length of the CDR3 is 14 residues. With 7 bases removed from V and 3 bases from J, the gap between germline ends came to 15 bases. For the CDR3, the DNA is TGTGCCAGTAAGGTGACAGGACAAGACTATGGCTACACCTTC. It encodes CASKVTGQDYGYTF.

The V and J genes are TRBV28 and TRBJ2-5; 8 bases are shared with TRBD2. J gave up 7 bases and V 3 bases, and 7 bases lay outside the gene matches. The V gene's germline CDR1 is MDHEN and CDR2 SYDVKM. The CDR3 extends over 14 amino acids. The CDR3 protein is CASSLSRGRPTQYF. The CDR3 DNA reads TGTGCCAGCAGTTTGTCACGCGGGAGGCCGACCCAGTACTTC.

The chain employs TRBV11-3 and TRBJ1-1; tentatively, D is TRBD1 (6 bases). The CDR3 runs to 16 residues. V was clipped by 1 base and J by 1 base, with 13 bases between them. CDR1 is SGHNT and CDR2 is YENEEA in the germline V gene. DNA of the CDR3: TGTGCCAGCAGCTTAGTTCCCGGACAGACGAACACTGAAGCTTTCTTT. Encoded protein: CASSLVPGQTNTEAFF.

This clone was detected once. This chain links TRBV5-1 with TRBJ1-1; 7 bases line up with TRBD1. This CDR3 has 14 residues. J gave up 1 base and V 4 bases, and 4 bases lay outside the gene matches. CDR1 and CDR2 from the germline V gene are SGHRS and YFSETQ. The CDR3 bases are TGCGCCAGCAGCCTTAACAGGGGGAACACTGAAGCTTTCTTT. Residues: CASSLNRGNTEAFF.

This clone is a singleton in its sample. The chain uses TRBV6-2 or TRBV6-3 and TRBJ1-1, with D hard to call. Germline values: CDR1 MNHEY, CDR2 SVGEGT. V was shortened by 7 bases and J by 8 bases, with 17 bases between the two germline ends. The CDR3 sequence is 13 residues long. CDR3 sequence (DNA): TGTGCCAGCATTTTCTCGGGTGGAAGAGAAGCTTTCTTT. Amino acids: CASIFSGGREAFF.

CDR3 sequence: CASSLTGLNTEAFF. As DNA, the CDR3 is TGTGCCAGCAGCTTAACAGGGTTGAACACTGAAGCTTTCTTT. The genes are TRBV9 and TRBJ1-1, with a possible D match to TRBD1 (6 bases). The CDR3 consists of 14 residues. Trimming pared 4 bases from V and 0 bases from J, leaving 10 bases between. The germline V gene encodes CDR1 SGDLS and CDR2 YYNGEE.

The V call is TRBV6-2 or TRBV6-3, the J call TRBJ2-3; D is unclear. The V gene's germline CDR1 is MNHEY and CDR2 SVGEGT. The CDR3 contains 12 residues. Trimming shortened V by 0 bases and J by 6 bases, and 4 bases separated the two germline ends. This CDR3 is CASSYSRDTQYF. The CDR3 coding sequence is TGTGCCAGCAGTTACTCCCGGGATACGCAGTATTTT.